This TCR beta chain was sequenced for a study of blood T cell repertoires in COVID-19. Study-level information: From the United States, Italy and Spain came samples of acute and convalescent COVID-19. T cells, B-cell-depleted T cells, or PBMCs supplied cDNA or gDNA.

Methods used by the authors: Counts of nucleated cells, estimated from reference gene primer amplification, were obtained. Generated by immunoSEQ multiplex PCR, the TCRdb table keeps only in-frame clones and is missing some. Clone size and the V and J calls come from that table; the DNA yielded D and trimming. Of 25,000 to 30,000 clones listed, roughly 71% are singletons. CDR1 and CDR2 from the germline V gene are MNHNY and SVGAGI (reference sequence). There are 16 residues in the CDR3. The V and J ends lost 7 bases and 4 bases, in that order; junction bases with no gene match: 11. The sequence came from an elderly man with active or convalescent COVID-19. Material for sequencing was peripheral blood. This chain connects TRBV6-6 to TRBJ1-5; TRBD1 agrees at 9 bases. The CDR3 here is CASIQRGQGSNQPQHF. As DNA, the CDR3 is TGTGCCAGCATCCAACGGGGACAGGGAAGTAATCAGCCCCAGCATTTT.